These 28 T cell receptor beta chains came from one sample sequenced in a study of shared clonotypes between healthy human individuals. The protocol was immunoSEQ multiplex PCR, while the TCRdb copy is restricted to in-frame clones and leaves out a portion. The sample lists around 500,000 clones, 70% to 80% occurring once. Sequenced sample: PBMCs. These receptors were obtained from a woman in her thirties or forties in good health. Some clones in this sample may be carry-over from other donors' samples.

The gene calls are TRBV5-1 and TRBJ2-7; a possible D gene is TRBD1 (6 bases). The CDR3 is made up of 15 amino acids. V lost 0 bases and J 3 bases, leaving 13 bases between the germline ends. Per germline, CDR1 SGHRS and CDR2 YFSETQ. The CDR3 loop reads CASSLGVGASYEQYF. The CDR3 coding sequence is TGCGCCAGCAGCTTGGGCGTGGGGGCAAGCTACGAGCAGTACTTC.

Of note for this clone: This sequence is one base from a far larger clone and is likely a read error. Other DNA sequences within the sample encode an identical CDR3. The chain has TRBV25-1 and TRBJ1-5, with D possibly TRBD1 on 5 matching bases. The CDR3 has 14 amino acids. The germline CDR1 and CDR2 sequences are MGHDK and SYGVNS. DNA of the CDR3: TGTGCCAGCAATCCCGGGACCAGCAACCAGCCCCAGCATTTT. Amino acids: CASNPGTSNQPQHF.

The count of this clone is one. The chain has TRBV27 and TRBJ2-1, with TRBD2 matching 7 bases. Germline CDR1 is MNHEY and CDR2 is SMNVEV (reference sequence). This CDR3 region has 16 residues. The junction had 11 bases not matched to a gene; V was cut back by 5 bases and J by 4 bases. The DNA for the CDR3 is TGTGCCAGCAGTCCACGCATCGCTAGCGGATACAATGAGCAGTTCTTC. Translated, it gives CASSPRIASGYNEQFF.

The chain is built from TRBV13 and TRBJ2-1; 7 bases align to TRBD2. Germline V gene sequence: CDR1 PRHDT, CDR2 FYEKMQ (reference sequence). The CDR3 sequence is 16 residues long. The junction had 7 bases not matched to a gene; V was cut back by 1 base and J by 4 bases. CDR3: CASSLVGAGPYNEQFF. As DNA, the CDR3 is TGTGCCAGCAGCTTAGTGGGAGCGGGGCCATACAATGAGCAGTTCTTC.

The chain employs TRBV27 and TRBJ1-5; maybe TRBD1 (6 bases). The V gene's germline CDR1 is MNHEY and CDR2 SMNVEV (reference sequence). The CDR3 totals 16 residues. V lost 3 bases and J 6 bases, leaving 18 bases between the germline ends. The CDR3 region is CASSLSARGRGQPQHF. The CDR3 DNA is TGTGCCAGCAGTTTGTCGGCCAGGGGAAGGGGTCAGCCCCAGCATTTT.

This clone showed up just once. This chain joins TRBV6-1 and TRBJ2-2; TRBD1 aligns across 10 bases. Germline-derived CDR1 and CDR2 are MNHNS and SASEGT. The CDR3 is made up of 14 amino acids. Losses at the gene ends were 6 bases for V and 5 bases for J; bases not matched to a gene: 3. The CDR3 sequence is CASRGTGVTGELFF. The CDR3, as DNA: TGTGCCAGCAGGGGGACAGGGGTTACCGGGGAGCTGTTTTTT.

The chain couples TRBV20-1 to TRBJ1-1; D ambiguous. V was trimmed by 3 bases and J by 3 bases, leaving 5 bases between them. This CDR3 contains 11 residues. The germline V gene has CDR1 DFQATT and CDR2 SNEGSKA (reference sequence). The CDR3 DNA follows: TGCAGTGCTAGTCCGTACACTGAAGCTTTCTTT. Amino acid sequence: CSASPYTEAFF.

With respect to this clone: This may arise from a read error, as a much more abundant clone is one base away. Other DNA sequences in the sample encode the same CDR3. The chain employs TRBV19 and TRBJ2-7, with D maybe TRBD1 (5 bases). Germline V gene data show CDR1 as LNHDA and CDR2 as SQIVND (reference sequence). V was cut by 4 bases and J by 3 bases, with 16 bases left in between. The CDR3 has 15 residues. The CDR3 protein is CASSKGQGAVYEQYF. The CDR3 DNA is TGTGCCAGTAGTAAAGGGCAAGGGGCAGTCTACGAGCAGTACTTC.

Of note for this clone: A clone one base away is much larger, so this may be a read error. CDR3 sequence reads: CASSSPRGLYEQYF. The CDR3 DNA is TGTGCCAGCAGTTCCCCTAGGGGGTTGTACGAGCAGTACTTC. The chain recombines TRBV2 with TRBJ2-7, with TRBD1 as a possible D gene (6 bases). The germline V gene has CDR1 SNHLY and CDR2 FYNNEI. The ends were cut back, 5 bases at V and 4 bases at J, with 15 bases in the middle. This CDR3 comprises 14 residues. Complete variable domain (other parts from reference TRBV2 and TRBJ2-7): EPEVTQTPSHQVTQMGQEVILRCVPISNHLYFYWYRQILGQKVEFLVSFYNNEISEKSEIFDDQFSVERPDGSNFTLKIRSTKLEDSAMYFCASSSPRGLYEQYFGPGTRLTVT.

V gene TRBV28 combines with J gene TRBJ1-5; maybe TRBD1 (5 bases). Germline V gene sequence: CDR1 MDHEN, CDR2 SYDVKM. V was cut by 5 bases and J by 2 bases, with 13 bases left in between. This CDR3 is 15 amino acids long. The CDR3 reads CASSGGSGGNQPQHF. For the CDR3, the DNA is TGTGCCAGCAGTGGGGGATCTGGGGGCAATCAGCCCCAGCATTTT.

The rearrangement uses TRBV11-2 and TRBJ2-1, with D unclear. V was pared by 2 bases and J by 9 bases, with 5 bases between. CDR3 size: 11 residues. Per the germline V gene, CDR1 is SGHAT and CDR2 is FQNNGV. The DNA of the CDR3 is TGTGCCAGCAGCTTAAGAACTGAGCAGTTCTTC. Its translation is CASSLRTEQFF.

This chain links TRBV7-9 with TRBJ2-7; 9 nucleotides match TRBD2. CDR1 and CDR2 (germline): SEHNR, FQNEAQ (reference sequence). The CDR3 is 15 residues long. V gave up 5 bases and J gave up 6 bases; unmatched junction bases: 11. CDR3 DNA sequence: TGTGCCAGCAGCCTACATAGCGGGAGTAAGCGCGAGCAGTACTTC. Its translation is CASSLHSGSKREQYF.

V and J are TRBV29-1 and TRBJ1-3; D is possibly TRBD1 (6 bases). Per germline, CDR1 SQVTM and CDR2 ANQGSEA. The CDR3 has 13 amino acids. V was trimmed by 7 bases and J by 0 bases, leaving 10 bases between them. The CDR3 loop is CSAYRDSGNTIYF. In DNA form, the CDR3 reads TGCAGCGCGTACAGGGACTCTGGAAACACCATATATTTT.

This clone was observed many times. The genes are TRBV6-1 and TRBJ2-7; 10 positions match TRBD2. Germline-derived CDR1 and CDR2 are MNHNS and SASEGT. The CDR3 runs to 14 residues. With V trimmed by 10 bases and J by 0 bases, 6 bases remained unmatched. The CDR3 region is CATPGTSASYEQYF. Here the CDR3 DNA reads TGTGCCACCCCCGGGACTAGCGCCTCCTACGAGCAGTACTTC.

The chain carries TRBV7-9 and TRBJ2-2; unclear D gene. V lost 0 bases and J lost 0, with 8 bases in between. The CDR3 extends over 16 amino acids. Germline V gives CDR1 SEHNR, CDR2 FQNEAQ (reference sequence). CDR3 DNA: TGTGCCAGCAGCTTAGCTTTAGGTACGAACACCGGGGAGCTGTTTTTT. Translation: CASSLALGTNTGELFF.

The J gene is TRBJ2-7, the V gene TRBV5-8; D might be TRBD1 or TRBD2, each matching 5 bases. Germline V gene sequence: CDR1 SGHTS, CDR2 YDEGEE. The CDR3 totals 14 residues. V was shortened by 4 bases and J by 0 bases, with 11 bases between the two germline ends. CDR3 amino acids: CASSGGRNSYEQYF. CDR3 nucleotide sequence: TGTGCCAGCAGCGGGGGACGGAACTCCTACGAGCAGTACTTC.

The rearrangement links TRBV18 to TRBJ2-7; tentatively, D is TRBD2 (5 bases). CDR1 is KGHSH, CDR2 LQKENI, per germline. The CDR3 runs 15 residues. The ends were cut back, 3 bases at V and 0 bases at J, with 12 bases in the middle. CDR3 amino acids: CASSPSGTFSYEQYF. As DNA, the CDR3 is TGTGCCAGCTCACCGAGCGGAACTTTCTCCTACGAGCAGTACTTC.

Regarding this clone: A junction end diverges from the germline sequence, so it may reflect a read error. The V and J genes are TRBV7-9 and TRBJ2-5, with D possibly matching TRBD1 (5 bases). The CDR3 consists of 14 residues. CDR1 is SEHNR, CDR2 FQNEAQ, per germline (reference sequence). CDR3 nucleotides: TGTGCCAGCAGCTTAGGGCAGGGTTTGGAGACCCAGCACTTC. It encodes CASSLGQGLETQHF.

As regards this clone: Other DNA sequences from this sample encode an identical CDR3 as well. V is TRBV5-4 and J is TRBJ2-5; D uncertain. Trimming pared 3 bases from V and 1 base from J, leaving 1 base between. CDR3 length: 11 residues. Germline V gene lookup returns CDR1 SGHNT and CDR2 YYREEE (reference sequence). The CDR3 sequence: CASSSQETQYF. For the CDR3, the DNA is TGTGCCAGCAGCTCCCAAGAGACCCAGTACTTC.

The table lists this clone with a few counts. This CDR3 is also generated by other DNA sequences in the sample. This chain connects TRBV7-9 to TRBJ2-7; D is uncertain. The V end lost 5 bases, the J end lost 1 base, and 6 bases lay between the germline ends. CDR1 is SEHNR and CDR2 is FQNEAQ in the germline V gene (reference sequence). This CDR3 region has 12 residues. CDR3 region: CASSPGSYEQYF. The CDR3 coding sequence is TGTGCCAGCAGCCCCGGGTCCTACGAGCAGTACTTC.

The chain joins TRBV29-1 to TRBJ2-1; 14 positions agree with TRBD2. The CDR3 has 17 amino acids. Unmatched junction bases numbered 12, after V lost 7 bases and J lost 4 bases. Germline V CDR1 and CDR2: SQVTM, ANQGSEA. The CDR3 bases are TGCAGCGCGGCCGGGACTAGCGGGAGCCGGCGGTACAATGAGCAGTTCTTC. Its translation: CSAAGTSGSRRYNEQFF.

The chain links TRBV28 to TRBJ2-1, with TRBD2 as a possible D gene (5 bases). Germline V CDR1 and CDR2: MDHEN, SYDVKM. CDR3 length: 17 residues. V was trimmed by 3 bases and J by 2 bases, leaving 17 bases between them. CDR3 nucleotides: TGTGCCAGCAGTTTCTATGTTTCGGGCGGGCCCTACAATGAGCAGTTCTTC. Its protein is CASSFYVSGGPYNEQFF.

V and J are TRBV19 and TRBJ2-1, with a possible D match to TRBD2 (5 bases). CDR1 is LNHDA and CDR2 is SQIVND in the germline V gene (reference sequence). Trimming took off 9 bases at V and 12 bases at J, with 15 bases between the two ends. The CDR3 is 11 amino acids. The CDR3 nucleotides are TGTGCCAGCGATCGAGGGTATGGGCAGTTCTTC. Translation: CASDRGYGQFF.

The count of this clone is one. CDR3 protein: CASSQEGRGGKETQYF. The CDR3 nucleotides are TGCGCCAGCAGCCAAGAAGGTAGAGGGGGGAAAGAGACCCAGTACTTC. This sequence joins TRBV4-3 and TRBJ2-5, with D possibly being TRBD1 or TRBD2 (6 bases each). V was clipped by 0 bases and J by 3 bases, with 14 bases between them. This CDR3 comprises 16 residues. Germline assignment: CDR1 LGHNA and CDR2 YSLEER.

With respect to this clone: Within the sample, other DNA sequences also encode this same CDR3. CDR3 coding DNA: TGCGCCAGCAGCCCTGGACCCCAAGAGACCCAGTACTTC. It encodes CASSPGPQETQYF. The chain combines TRBV5-1 with TRBJ2-5; D gene unclear. Trimming took off 4 bases at V and 1 base at J, with 8 bases between the two ends. From germline, CDR1 is SGHRS and CDR2 YFSETQ. The CDR3 spans 13 residues.

The sample holds a few counts of this clone. The chain employs TRBV7-6 and TRBJ2-1, with 13 bases fitting TRBD2. This CDR3 is 16 amino acids long. Germline V lookup: CDR1 SGHVS, CDR2 FNYEAQ. V was clipped by 2 bases and J by 9 bases; unmatched bases: 7. DNA of the CDR3: TGTGCCAGCAGCTTAACCGGACTAGCGGGAGTGGGTGAGCAGTTCTTC. The encoded protein is CASSLTGLAGVGEQFF.

The V and J genes are TRBV5-1 and TRBJ2-7; 14 nucleotides match TRBD2. The length of the CDR3 is 16 residues. CDR1 SGHRS and CDR2 YFSETQ come from the germline V gene. The ends lost 4 bases at V and 5 bases at J; junction bases unmatched: 8. CDR3 sequence (DNA): TGCGCCAGCAGCGGGGGACTAGCGGGAGCAGTCGACGAGCAGTACTTC. Its translation: CASSGGLAGAVDEQYF.

The chain uses TRBV7-9 and TRBJ2-1; 7 positions match TRBD1. The CDR3 runs to 14 residues. The V gene end was trimmed by 7 bases and the J gene end by 6 bases; junction bases not matched to a gene: 9. Per germline, CDR1 SEHNR and CDR2 FQNEAQ (reference sequence). The CDR3 coding sequence is TGTGCCAGCAACCCGGGGACAGCGCCCAATGAGCAGTTCTTC. Translated: CASNPGTAPNEQFF.